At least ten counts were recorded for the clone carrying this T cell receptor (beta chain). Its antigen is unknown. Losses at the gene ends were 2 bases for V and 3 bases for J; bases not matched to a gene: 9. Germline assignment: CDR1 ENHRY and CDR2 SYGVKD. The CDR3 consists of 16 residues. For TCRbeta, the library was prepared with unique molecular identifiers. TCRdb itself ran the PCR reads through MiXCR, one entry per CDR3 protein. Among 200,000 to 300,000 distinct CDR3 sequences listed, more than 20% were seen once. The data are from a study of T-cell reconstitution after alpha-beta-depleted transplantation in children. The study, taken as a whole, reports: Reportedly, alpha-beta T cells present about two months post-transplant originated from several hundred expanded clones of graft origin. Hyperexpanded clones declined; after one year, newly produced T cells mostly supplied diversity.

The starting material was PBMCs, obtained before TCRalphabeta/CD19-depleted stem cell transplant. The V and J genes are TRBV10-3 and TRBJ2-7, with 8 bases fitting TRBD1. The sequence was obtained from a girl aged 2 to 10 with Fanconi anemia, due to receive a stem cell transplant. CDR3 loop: CAISEPGGTGFYEQYF. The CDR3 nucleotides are TGTGCCATCAGTGAGCCAGGGGGCACAGGGTTCTACGAGCAGTACTTC.